The 31 T cell receptor beta chains presented below share a single source sample, sequenced in a study of T cells after yellow fever vaccination. TCRdb passed the 5' RACE reads through MiXCR, listing each CDR3 protein once. The sample contains 360,000 or so distinct CDR3 sequences, roughly 11% of which appear only once. This specimen consisted of PBMCs, obtained on the day of the first yellow fever vaccination. These receptor sequences come from a man younger than 35 who received the YFV17D yellow fever vaccine.

This clonotype came up a few times. This chain uses TRBV20-1 with TRBJ2-1, with 7 bases aligning to TRBD1. Germline V gene sequence: CDR1 DFQATT, CDR2 SNEGSKA (reference sequence). The CDR3 is 13 residues long. J was trimmed by 15 bases and V by 1 base; bases with no gene match: 12. The CDR3 DNA follows: TGCAGTGCTAGAGCGACAGGGATGGGTGCTCTGTTCTTC. It yields the protein CSARATGMGALFF.

This chain links TRBV7-9 with TRBJ2-3; 7 bases are a match to TRBD1. There are 14 residues in the CDR3. Germline V gene data show CDR1 as SEHNR and CDR2 as FQNEAQ (reference sequence). V was pared by 4 bases and J by 6 bases, with 7 bases of the junction left unmatched. The CDR3 region has the DNA TGTGCCAGCAGCTATACAGGGGCTGAGGATACGCAGTATTTT. This codes for CASSYTGAEDTQYF.

Only a few counts were recorded for this clonotype. The chain links TRBV6-1 to TRBJ1-2; D call uncertain. This CDR3 spans 13 amino acids. The V gene's germline CDR1 is MNHNS and CDR2 SASEGT. The V end lost 2 bases, the J end lost 8 bases, and 12 bases lay between the germline ends. CDR3 in DNA: TGTGCCAGCAGTGAAATGAGCGCGGGGGGCTACACCTTC. This sequence encodes CASSEMSAGGYTF.

This clonotype was detected only a few times. The chain links TRBV27 to TRBJ2-7; D is possibly TRBD2 (6 bases). V was shortened by 4 bases and J by 5 bases, with 21 bases between the two germline ends. The CDR3 is 16 amino acids. Germline CDR1 is MNHEY and CDR2 is SMNVEV (reference sequence). The CDR3 coding sequence is TGTGCCAGCAGTTGGCCGGAGGGAATAGGTCGGGACGAGCAGTACGTC. Protein sequence: CASSWPEGIGRDEQYV.

This rearrangement joins TRBV5-1 to TRBJ2-3; D is unclear. Trimming took off 2 bases at V and 0 bases at J, with 7 bases between the two ends. Germline V gives CDR1 SGHRS, CDR2 YFSETQ. This CDR3 comprises 14 residues. This CDR3 is CASSFEQSTDTQYF. The CDR3 DNA follows: TGCGCCAGCAGCTTTGAGCAGAGCACAGATACGCAGTATTTT.

The V call is TRBV10-3, the J call TRBJ2-7, with 7 bases matching TRBD2. The CDR3 has 13 residues. V was pared by 6 bases and J by 3 bases, with 5 bases of the junction left unmatched. Germline V lookup: CDR1 ENHRY, CDR2 SYGVKD. CDR3 residues: CAIRSGDHYEQYV. For the CDR3, the DNA is TGTGCCATCAGGAGCGGGGACCACTACGAGCAGTACGTC.

This clonotype has a handful of counts. V usage is TRBV7-2 and J usage is TRBJ2-3, with D possibly matching TRBD2 (6 bases). V was trimmed by 0 bases and J by 1 base, leaving 8 bases between them. Germline CDR1 and CDR2: SGHTA and FQGNSA. The CDR3 runs 15 residues. CDR3 DNA: TGTGCCAGCAGCTTAGCCCAGCGGGGCACAGATACGCAGTATTTT. It is translated as CASSLAQRGTDTQYF. The full variable domain, rest sourced from reference TRBV7-2 and TRBJ2-3, is GAGVSQSPSNKVTEKGKDVELRCDPISGHTALYWYRQSLGQGLEFLIYFQGNSAPDKSGLPSDRFSAERTGGSVSTLTIQRTQQEDSAVYLCASSLAQRGTDTQYFGPGTRLTVL.

V and J are TRBV23-1 and TRBJ1-6; no reliable D call. TRBV23-1 is placed among ORFs of uncertain function. This CDR3 comprises 17 residues. V shed 5 bases and J shed 0 bases, with 14 bases lying between them. The CDR3 sequence is CASSTHSRSSYNSPLHF. The CDR3 nucleotides are TGCGCCAGCAGTACCCACTCTAGGAGCTCCTATAATTCACCCCTCCACTTT.

This chain links TRBV20-1 with TRBJ2-5; possible D gene TRBD2, 5 bases. Germline lookup yields CDR1 DFQATT and CDR2 SNEGSKA (reference sequence). CDR3 length: 13 residues. The V gene lost 1 base and the J gene lost 1 base, with 7 bases spanning the gap. The CDR3 sequence is CSARAGFQETQYF. The DNA for the CDR3 is TGCAGTGCTAGAGCGGGGTTCCAAGAGACCCAGTACTTC.

The chain links TRBV7-8 to TRBJ2-2; the D call may be TRBD1 or TRBD2 (6 bases each). Per germline, CDR1 SGHVS and CDR2 FQNEAQ. Trimming left V 2 bases short and J 5 bases short, with 12 bases between. This CDR3 is built from 15 residues. The DNA of the CDR3 is TGTGCCAGCAGCTTAAGAGGGGGGAGGACCGGGGAGCTGTTTTTT. Its protein is CASSLRGGRTGELFF.

V usage is TRBV9 and J usage is TRBJ2-1; 10 nucleotides agree with TRBD2. Looked up from germline, CDR1 is SGDLS and CDR2 is YYNGEE. The ends lost 4 bases at V and 5 bases at J; junction bases unmatched: 12. The CDR3 length is 17 residues. CDR3 nucleotide sequence: TGTGCCAGCAGCCACCGCTCTTCCAGCGGGGGGGACAATGAGCAGTTCTTC. Its protein is CASSHRSSSGGDNEQFF.

This clonotype was detected a few times. The gene calls are TRBV4-3 and TRBJ2-2; D may be TRBD1 or TRBD2 (5 bases each). The CDR3 length is 19 residues. The germline V and J ends were trimmed by 4 bases and 4 bases, with 25 bases remaining between them. From germline, CDR1 is LGHNA and CDR2 YSLEER. This chain's CDR3 is CASSRRFSPGREGTGELFF. In nucleotides, the CDR3 is TGCGCCAGCAGCCGCCGATTTAGCCCGGGACGCGAGGGCACCGGGGAGCTGTTTTTT.

This clonotype was observed at least ten times. The gene calls are TRBV20-1 and TRBJ1-1; D gene unclear. The CDR3 has 13 amino acids. Deletions cut 6 bases from V and 0 bases from J, with 11 bases between. Germline V CDR1 and CDR2: DFQATT, SNEGSKA (reference sequence). CDR3 nucleotides: TGCAGTGCCCAAAGCGGAGTGAACACTGAAGCTTTCTTT. It is translated as CSAQSGVNTEAFF.

This sequence joins TRBV5-1 and TRBJ2-7; 8 bases are shared with TRBD1. This CDR3 region has 15 residues. Germline V gene lookup returns CDR1 SGHRS and CDR2 YFSETQ. V shed 3 bases, J shed 2 bases, and the junction held 7 bases outside the gene matches. The CDR3 reads CASSSSTGGPYEQYF. CDR3 coding DNA: TGCGCCAGCAGCTCGAGTACAGGGGGTCCCTACGAGCAGTACTTC. Variable domain in full (rest from reference TRBV5-1 and TRBJ2-7): KAGVTQTPRYLIKTRGQQVTLSCSPISGHRSVSWYQQTPGQGLQFLFEYFSETQRNKGNFPGRFSGRQFSNSRSEMNVSTLELGDSALYLCASSSSTGGPYEQYFGPGTRLTVT.

V gene TRBV25-1 combines with J gene TRBJ1-5; D gene unclear. The CDR3 sequence is 12 residues long. Trimming pared 5 bases from V and 6 bases from J, leaving 8 bases between. CDR1 is MGHDK and CDR2 is SYGVNS in the germline V gene. CDR3 nucleotides: TGTGCCAGCAGTCTTATAACTCAGCCCCAGCATTTT. Residues: CASSLITQPQHF.

V gene TRBV10-2 combines with J gene TRBJ2-5, with D possibly matching TRBD2 (6 bases). The V end lost 0 bases, the J end lost 2 bases, and 7 bases lay between the germline ends. CDR1 and CDR2 (germline): WSHSY, SAAADI. This CDR3 is built from 14 residues. The CDR3 coding sequence is TGCGCCAGCAGTGAGTCCGGACTACAAGAGACCCAGTACTTC. It codes for CASSESGLQETQYF.

This clonotype was found a few times. The rearrangement links TRBV7-9 to TRBJ1-2; 8 bases fit TRBD1. Germline values: CDR1 SEHNR, CDR2 FQNEAQ (reference sequence). The CDR3 consists of 17 residues. Trimming took 3 bases from V and 8 from J; bases not matched to a gene: 17. The CDR3 DNA sequence: TGTGCCAGCAGCTTCGCGCCTATAACGACAGGGGTGAAAGGCTACACCTTC. It codes for CASSFAPITTGVKGYTF.

The rearrangement joins TRBV6-5 to TRBJ1-1, with no clear D. The germline V gene has CDR1 MNHEY and CDR2 SVGAGI. V lost 2 bases, J lost 5 bases, and 9 bases lay in between. This CDR3 has 13 residues. The CDR3 sequence is CASSYERYTEAFF. CDR3 in DNA: TGTGCCAGCAGTTACGAGCGGTATACTGAAGCTTTCTTT.

The chain joins TRBV5-1 to TRBJ2-1, with D possibly matching TRBD2 (5 bases). This CDR3 is 17 amino acids long. The V gene lost 1 base and the J gene lost 0 bases, with 14 bases spanning the gap. Germline CDR1 reads SGHRS; CDR2 reads YFSETQ. CDR3 residues: CASSLPAGLSSYNEQFF. The CDR3 bases are TGCGCCAGCAGCTTGCCGGCGGGCTTAAGCTCCTACAATGAGCAGTTCTTC.

The chain couples TRBV7-9 to TRBJ2-2; weak D call: TRBD1 (6 bases). Per germline, CDR1 SEHNR and CDR2 FQNEAQ (reference sequence). Trimming pared 4 bases from V and 5 bases from J, leaving 14 bases between. The CDR3 runs to 15 residues. The chain's CDR3 is CASSYPTGITGELFF. The CDR3 DNA reads as TGTGCCAGCAGCTACCCAACAGGGATAACCGGGGAGCTGTTTTTT.

The J gene is TRBJ2-3, the V gene TRBV3-1; no clear D gene. This CDR3 is 12 amino acids long. Per germline, CDR1 LGHDT and CDR2 YNNKEL (reference sequence). Deletions cut 5 bases from V and 6 bases from J, with 9 bases between. For the CDR3, the DNA is TGTGCCAGCAGCTCCCGCCGGGATACGCAGTATTTT. Translated: CASSSRRDTQYF.

This clonotype was picked up a small number of times. The chain joins TRBV5-5 to TRBJ1-3; D is undetermined. This CDR3 is built from 15 residues. V dropped 4 bases and J dropped 0 bases, with 11 bases sitting between them. The germline V gene encodes CDR1 SGHKS and CDR2 YYEKEE (reference sequence). The CDR3 DNA follows: TGTGCCAGCAGCCTTGGTCGGATCTCTGGAAACACCATATATTTT. Its translation: CASSLGRISGNTIYF.

The table lists this clonotype with a few counts. The rearrangement links TRBV10-3 to TRBJ2-3; D gene unclear. V shed 0 bases and J shed 2 bases, with 12 bases lying between them. This CDR3 region has 16 residues. CDR1 and CDR2 (germline): ENHRY, SYGVKD. The CDR3 DNA is TGTGCCATCAGTGAGTCCGTCCACTGGTACACAGATACGCAGTATTTT. It yields the protein CAISESVHWYTDTQYF.

This clonotype was counted a few times. Sequence at one end of the junction differs from germline and may be a read error. This chain uses TRBV12-3 or TRBV12-4 with TRBJ2-3; 8 bases map to TRBD1. The CDR3 is 17 amino acids. CDR3 loop: CASRTGLDRASTDAQYF. The DNA for the CDR3 is TGTGCCAGCAGGACCGGACTGGACAGGGCGAGCACAGATGCGCAGTATTTT.

This chain uses TRBV12-3 or TRBV12-4 with TRBJ1-5; D ambiguous. Deletions cut 9 bases from V and 6 bases from J, with 18 bases between. The CDR3 runs to 14 residues. CDR3 DNA sequence: TGTGCCAGTTCCTGGATGGAGGGCGCTCAGCCCCAGCATTTT. It specifies CASSWMEGAQPQHF.

This clonotype came up once. J is TRBJ1-2 and V is TRBV5-5, with D perhaps matching TRBD1 (5 bases). Trimming took off 8 bases at V and 7 bases at J, with 18 bases between the two ends. Germline CDR1 is SGHKS and CDR2 is YYEKEE (reference sequence). CDR3 length: 13 residues. The CDR3, as DNA: TGTGCCAGGGGCCTGGGACCCCTCTGTGGCTACACCTTC. Its protein product is CARGLGPLCGYTF.

The rearrangement links TRBV7-8 to TRBJ2-5; D gene unclear. The CDR3 has 13 residues. Germline values: CDR1 SGHVS, CDR2 FQNEAQ. V was cut by 7 bases and J by 3 bases, with 12 bases left in between. CDR3 amino acids: CASIRREKETQYF. The CDR3 DNA reads TGTGCCAGCATCCGTAGGGAAAAAGAGACCCAGTACTTC. The whole variable domain, remainder taken from reference TRBV7-8 and TRBJ2-5, is GAGVSQSPRYKVAKRGQDVALRCDPISGHVSLFWYQQALGQGPEFLTYFQNEAQLDKSGLPSDRFFAERPEGSVSTLKIQRTQQEDSAVYLCASIRREKETQYFGPGTRLLVL.

In its sample, this clonotype was seen many times. The DNA of the CDR3 is TGTGCCAGCAGCTTTGGGTTTGACAGCCCATCCTACGAGCAGTACTTC. Translating gives CASSFGFDSPSYEQYF. The V and J genes are TRBV5-4 and TRBJ2-7; D possibly corresponds to TRBD1 (5 bases). Germline loops: CDR1 SGHNT, CDR2 YYREEE (reference sequence). The germline V and J ends were trimmed by 2 bases and 1 base, with 16 bases remaining between them. The CDR3 contains 16 residues.

The gene calls are TRBV5-4 and TRBJ2-7; the D gene is possibly TRBD2 (5 bases). The CDR3 sequence is 14 residues long. Between the trimmed V and J ends, which lost 3 bases and 6 bases, there was a span of 16 bases. In germline, CDR1 is SGHNT, CDR2 YYREEE (reference sequence). In DNA, the CDR3 is TGTGCCAGCAGCTCCTTAGGAGGATTGGGCGAGCAGTACGTC. It translates to CASSSLGGLGEQYV.

This clonotype has just a few counts. The rearrangement links TRBV7-9 to TRBJ1-6; D is ambiguous. The CDR3 contains 13 residues. Looked up from germline, CDR1 is SEHNR and CDR2 is FQNEAQ (reference sequence). V gave up 5 bases and J gave up 13 bases, with 15 bases separating them. CDR3: CASSPMGYFPLHF. Here the CDR3 DNA reads TGTGCCAGCAGCCCGATGGGGTATTTTCCCCTCCACTTT.

This clonotype was recorded at least ten times. The chain uses TRBV4-2 and TRBJ2-2; 8 positions match TRBD2. This CDR3 comprises 18 residues. Losses at the gene ends were 4 bases for V and 3 bases for J; bases not matched to a gene: 13. Germline V CDR1 and CDR2: LGHNA, YNFKEQ. The CDR3 spells CASSLRSGSGGYTGELFF. DNA for the CDR3: TGTGCCAGCAGCCTCCGGTCTGGGAGCGGGGGATACACCGGGGAGCTGTTTTTT.